Each of the 32 T cell receptor beta chains below was sequenced from the same sample in a study of tumor-infiltrating lymphocytes in oesophageal squamous cell carcinoma. TCRdb redid the calling of the PCR reads with MiXCR, one entry per CDR3 protein. Counted here are about 18,000 distinct CDR3 sequences, around 43% occurring once; the ten biggest clones make up about 19%. Sequencing was done on a sample of normal esophageal tissue next to the tumor. The receptors stem from a female donor with esophageal squamous cell carcinoma.

The table lists this clonotype with many counts. The chain carries TRBV6-1 and TRBJ2-7; 8 bases align to TRBD1. The CDR3 has 15 residues. V lost 5 bases, J lost 4 bases, and 10 bases stayed unmatched. CDR1 is MNHNS and CDR2 is SASEGT in the germline V gene. The CDR3 sequence is CASSSRDRGRYEQYF. The CDR3 DNA reads TGTGCCAGCAGTTCCAGAGACAGGGGACGGTACGAGCAGTACTTC.

With respect to this clonotype: No DNA is shown, since the ends of the CDR3 on it are uncertain; the CDR3 is the one TCRdb lists. V usage is TRBV11-3 and J usage is TRBJ2-6; TRBD2 reflects the table's D call only, with no check against the DNA. The CDR3 length is 14 residues, termini included. Germline loops: CDR1 SGHNT, CDR2 YENEEA. The CDR3 loop is CASSLEGLWLHLRF.

This clonotype is categorized as medium-sized. As DNA, the CDR3 is TGTGCCAGCAGTCCTAGCGGGAGGAAGACAGATACGCAGTATTTT. Its protein product is CASSPSGRKTDTQYF. The genes are TRBV12-3 or TRBV12-4 and TRBJ2-3; 11 nucleotides align to TRBD2. CDR3 size: 15 residues. Trimming at V came to 5 bases and at J to 3 bases, leaving 4 bases not matched to a gene.

Concerning this clonotype itself: Possible read error: a much larger clone is one base away. The V and J genes are TRBV28 and TRBJ2-7, with no clear D. The DNA end is more similar to TRBJ2-1, so the J call may be wrong. This CDR3 is 12 amino acids long. Germline CDR1 is MDHEN and CDR2 is SYDVKM. CDR3 in amino acids: CASSFPTYEQFF. The CDR3, as DNA: TGTGCCAGCAGTTTCCCGACCTACGAGCAGTTCTTC.

As for this clonotype: An end of the junction differs from the germline gene, which may be a read error. Here the CDR3 reads CAGSLLTGAYNEQYF. CDR3 nucleotide sequence: TGTGCCGGCAGCTTGTTGACAGGCGCCTACAATGAGCAGTACTTC. V usage is TRBV5-6 and J usage is TRBJ2-4; TRBD1 is a possible D gene (6 bases). This CDR3 is built from 15 residues. Germline V lookup: CDR1 SGHDT, CDR2 YYEEEE.

In its sample, this clonotype was seen many times. The chain joins TRBV4-2 to TRBJ2-1; 8 bases align to TRBD1. The CDR3 is made up of 15 amino acids. The J segment lost 0 bases and the V segment lost 6 bases, leaving 4 bases of the junction unmatched. Looked up from germline, CDR1 is LGHNA and CDR2 is YNFKEQ. The DNA of the CDR3 is TGTGCCAGCAGTCGTGACAGGGGCTCCTACAATGAGCAGTTCTTC. This encodes CASSRDRGSYNEQFF.

This clonotype has just a few counts. V is TRBV5-4 and J is TRBJ2-1, with 12 nucleotides matching TRBD2. The end of the DNA aligns better with TRBJ2-7, so the J call may be wrong. CDR1 is SGHNT and CDR2 is YYREEE in the germline V gene (reference sequence). This CDR3 has 17 amino acids. The CDR3 DNA reads TGTGCCAGCAAAAGGACTAGCGGGACCACGGGACCTAACGAGCAGTACTTC. Residues: CASKRTSGTTGPNEQYF.

This chain connects TRBV7-9 to TRBJ2-2, with 10 bases identical to TRBD2. Trimming at V came to 3 bases and at J to 4 bases, leaving 11 bases not matched to a gene. The CDR3 runs to 18 residues. The V gene's germline CDR1 is SEHNR and CDR2 FQNEAQ (reference sequence). The CDR3 region has the DNA TGTGCCAGCAGCTTTCCTTCTCCAGCGGGGGGGAGCACCGGGGAGCTGTTTTTT. This codes for CASSFPSPAGGSTGELFF.

This clonotype was detected many times. This chain links TRBV7-9 with TRBJ2-1; either TRBD1 or TRBD2 may supply D (7 bases each). The germline V and J ends were trimmed by 2 bases and 4 bases, with 12 bases remaining between them. Germline CDR1 and CDR2: SEHNR and FQNEAQ (reference sequence). This CDR3 has 15 residues. The CDR3 loop is CASSLQGGQYNEQFF. The CDR3 nucleotides read TGTGCCAGCAGCTTACAGGGGGGGCAGTACAATGAGCAGTTCTTC.

This clonotype was observed many times. The chain has TRBV7-9 and TRBJ2-7; 9 bases are shared with TRBD1. V dropped 4 bases and J dropped 5; count of bases not matched to a gene: 15. The V gene's germline CDR1 is SEHNR and CDR2 FQNEAQ (reference sequence). The CDR3 loop spans 17 amino acids. The CDR3 loop is CASSSISGGTGINEQYF. CDR3 nucleotide sequence: TGTGCCAGCAGCTCAATTAGTGGGGGGACAGGGATCAACGAGCAGTACTTC.

The chain combines TRBV7-6 with TRBJ1-1; 9 bases line up with TRBD1. V dropped 6 bases and J dropped 5; count of bases not matched to a gene: 7. The CDR3 has 14 residues. The germline V gene encodes CDR1 SGHVS and CDR2 FNYEAQ. This CDR3 is CASRSGQGWTEAFF. CDR3 DNA sequence: TGTGCCAGCAGATCTGGACAGGGGTGGACTGAAGCTTTCTTT.

CDR3 in amino acids: CASSKRTVSGANVLTF. The DNA of the CDR3 is TGTGCCAGCAGCAAAAGGACTGTCTCTGGGGCCAACGTCCTGACTTTC. The chain combines TRBV7-8 with TRBJ2-6, with D possibly matching TRBD2 (5 bases). The CDR3 runs to 16 residues. Germline loops: CDR1 SGHVS, CDR2 FQNEAQ. With 5 bases removed from V and 0 bases from J, the gap between germline ends came to 11 bases.

The chain joins TRBV7-6 to TRBJ1-1; 11 bases are a match to TRBD1. This CDR3 contains 17 residues. Unmatched junction bases numbered 9, after V lost 5 bases and J lost 1 base. Germline values: CDR1 SGHVS, CDR2 FNYEAQ. The CDR3: CASSKGQGGARNTEAFF. CDR3 coding DNA: TGTGCCAGCAGCAAGGGACAGGGGGGTGCACGGAACACTGAAGCTTTCTTT.

This chain uses TRBV20-1 with TRBJ2-5; D gene unclear. Germline V gene data show CDR1 as DFQATT and CDR2 as SNEGSKA (reference sequence). V gave up 4 bases and J gave up 6 bases, with 12 bases separating them. There are 12 residues in the CDR3. The DNA of the CDR3 is TGCAGTGCTACCCGCGGCGATAAGACCCAGTACTTC. It is translated as CSATRGDKTQYF.

CDR3 DNA sequence: TGTGCCAGCAGTGAGGGACAGCACACAGATACGCAGTATTTT. Its translation is CASSEGQHTDTQYF. The rearrangement uses TRBV6-4 and TRBJ2-3, with 7 positions matching TRBD1. Looked up from germline, CDR1 is MRHNA and CDR2 is SNTAGT. J gave up 2 bases and V 3 bases, and 2 bases lay outside the gene matches. This CDR3 contains 14 residues.

The V and J genes are TRBV9 and TRBJ2-2, with a weak D call TRBD2 (6 bases). V dropped 4 bases and J dropped 3 bases, with 10 bases sitting between them. The CDR3 sequence is 14 residues long. Per the germline V gene, CDR1 is SGDLS and CDR2 is YYNGEE. CDR3 loop: CASSKGRYTGELFF. The CDR3 DNA sequence: TGTGCCAGCAGCAAGGGGAGGTACACCGGGGAGCTGTTTTTT. Supplemented by reference TRBV9 and TRBJ2-2, the full variable domain reads DSGVTQTPKHLITATGQRVTLRCSPRSGDLSVYWYQQSLDQGLQFLIQYYNGEERAKGNILERFSAQQFPDLHSELNLSSLELGDSALYFCASSKGRYTGELFFGEGSRLTVL.

This clonotype has a handful of counts. CDR3: CASSFTSGRELFF. The CDR3 region has the DNA TGTGCCAGCAGTTTTACTAGCGGGAGAGAGCTGTTTTTT. The V call is TRBV28, the J call TRBJ2-2; the match to TRBD2 covers 11 bases. The CDR3 runs 13 residues. Germline-derived CDR1 and CDR2 are MDHEN and SYDVKM. V lost 3 bases to trimming and J lost 11 bases; unmatched junction nucleotides: 2.

This clonotype was seen ten or more times. This chain joins TRBV12-3 or TRBV12-4 and TRBJ2-5; a weak D match, TRBD2 (5 bases). Between the trimmed V and J ends, which lost 8 bases and 13 bases, there was a span of 20 bases. This CDR3 spans 12 amino acids. The CDR3 region is CASHLTGSTPYF. The CDR3 nucleotides are TGTGCCAGCCACCTCACGGGGAGTACACCGTACTTC.

Of note for this clonotype: One junction end disagrees with the germline gene, perhaps due to a read error. CDR3 bases: TGTGCCAGTAGTATAAAGGGCGGGGGGGCAGGTCATGAGCAGTACTTT. Translating it yields CASSIKGGGAGHEQYF. V gene TRBV19 combines with J gene TRBJ1-6; D perhaps matches TRBD1 (6 bases). Germline CDR1 LNHDA, CDR2 SQIVND (reference sequence). This CDR3 is 16 amino acids long.

This clonotype has ten or more counts. The chain couples TRBV6-1 to TRBJ2-1; 16 bases match TRBD2. Looked up from germline, CDR1 is MNHNS and CDR2 is SASEGT. The CDR3 spans 14 residues. V lost 6 bases to trimming and J lost 10 bases; unmatched junction nucleotides: 3. The CDR3 bases are TGTGCCAGCAGAATGGGACTAGCGGGAGGGGAGCAGTTCTTC. Protein sequence: CASRMGLAGGEQFF.

To note about this clonotype: In this CDR3 the conserved last residue, phenylalanine or tryptophan, is missing, so a read error is likely. No DNA is shown, since the ends of the CDR3 on it are uncertain; the CDR3 is the one TCRdb lists. The chain is built from TRBV28 and TRBJ2-3; the table assigns TRBD1, which was not confirmed against the DNA. Germline V gene lookup returns CDR1 MDHEN and CDR2 SYDVKM. The CDR3 contains 16 residues when both ends are counted. CDR3 sequence: CASRLQGKGHPSTLGT.

V usage is TRBV7-3 and J usage is TRBJ2-7; 8 positions agree with TRBD2. TRBJ2-5 matches the DNA end more closely, so the J call is doubtful. Germline V lookup: CDR1 SGHTA, CDR2 FQGTGA. The CDR3 is 16 amino acids. The CDR3 spells CASSLGPGLGQETQYF. Here the CDR3 DNA reads TGTGCCAGCAGCTTAGGGCCGGGACTAGGCCAAGAGACCCAGTACTTC.

This clonotype was observed once. This chain connects TRBV9 to TRBJ2-4; TRBD2 matches at 9 bases. J was trimmed by 13 bases and V by 0 bases; bases with no gene match: 11. This CDR3 comprises 15 residues. Germline V gene data show CDR1 as SGDLS and CDR2 as YYNGEE. CDR3 coding DNA: TGTGCCAGCAGCGTAGCTATAGCGGGAGAGAGAGAGCAGTACTTC. Amino acids: CASSVAIAGEREQYF.

The table lists this clonotype with a few counts. This sequence joins TRBV28 and TRBJ2-6; D is unresolved. Germline CDR1 MDHEN, CDR2 SYDVKM. The CDR3 runs 14 residues. V dropped 10 bases and J dropped 0 bases, with 10 bases sitting between them. The CDR3 nucleotides read TGTGCCACCAACCAGATCTCTGGGGCCAACGTCCTGACTTTC. Translation: CATNQISGANVLTF.

A remark on this clonotype: The junction shows a germline mismatch at one end, possibly a read error. The V and J genes are TRBV7-7 and TRBJ2-5, with 7 bases fitting TRBD1. The CDR3 runs 15 residues. Germline CDR1 SSHAT, CDR2 FNYEAQ (reference sequence). CDR3 coding DNA: TGTGCTAGCAGCTTAGCGTCGACAGGGTACGAGACCCAGTACTTC. Protein: CASSLASTGYETQYF.

The rearrangement links TRBV5-8 to TRBJ1-3, with D maybe TRBD1 (5 bases). V shed 1 base and J shed 2 bases, with 13 bases lying between them. Germline V gene lookup returns CDR1 SGHTS and CDR2 YDEGEE. This CDR3 contains 16 residues. CDR3 residues: CASSLSGLEAGNTIYF. For the CDR3, the DNA is TGTGCCAGCAGCTTGTCAGGGTTGGAGGCTGGAAACACCATATATTTT.

This clonotype was recorded many times. The chain couples TRBV18 to TRBJ2-3; D is possibly TRBD1 (6 bases). This CDR3 region has 14 residues. Germline values: CDR1 KGHSH, CDR2 LQKENI. Trimming shortened V by 3 bases and J by 6 bases, and 13 bases separated the two germline ends. CDR3 in DNA: TGTGCCAGCTCACCTCAGGGGAACAGGGATACGCAGTATTTT. Its protein is CASSPQGNRDTQYF.

The chain is built from TRBV7-6 and TRBJ2-7; the D gene is possibly TRBD1 (6 bases). The CDR3 runs 15 residues. V gave up 5 bases and J gave up 4 bases, with 18 bases separating them. The germline V gene has CDR1 SGHVS and CDR2 FNYEAQ. CDR3 sequence: CASSPGGGQGYEQYF. For the CDR3, the DNA is TGTGCCAGCAGCCCGGGCGGTGGCCAGGGGTACGAGCAGTACTTC.

This clonotype came up once. Compared with germline, one end of the junction differs, possibly owing to a read error. The V gene is TRBV24-1, the J gene TRBJ1-2; no definite D call. The CDR3 is made up of 13 amino acids. Germline V gene sequence: CDR1 KGHDR, CDR2 SFDVKD. As DNA, the CDR3 is TGTGTCACCAGTGATTTATCTGGAAGCGGCTACACCTTC. This encodes CVTSDLSGSGYTF.

The chain carries TRBV7-2 and TRBJ2-1; TRBD2 aligns across 7 bases. The DNA end lines up better with TRBJ2-7; the J call may be wrong. Germline CDR1 and CDR2: SGHTA and FQGNSA. CDR3 length equals 15 residues. The CDR3 loop is CASSLGWEGLYEQYF. In DNA, the CDR3 is TGTGCCAGCAGCTTAGGGTGGGAGGGCCTCTACGAGCAGTACTTC.

This clonotype was observed at least ten times. This sequence joins TRBV12-3 or TRBV12-4 and TRBJ1-6, with D unresolved. The V gene lost 3 bases and the J gene lost 7 bases, with 10 bases spanning the gap. This CDR3 region has 14 residues. Here the CDR3 DNA reads TGTGCCAGCAGTTTTGCGGGGAAGAATTCACCCCTCCACTTT. This translates into CASSFAGKNSPLHF.

This clonotype was seen repeatedly, ten times or more. J is TRBJ1-1 and V is TRBV5-1, with a possible D match to TRBD1 (6 bases). V lost 6 bases and J lost 1, with 10 bases in between. The germline V gene encodes CDR1 SGHRS and CDR2 YFSETQ. The CDR3 has 13 residues. The CDR3 nucleotides are TGCGCCAGCAACCAGGGACAGAACACTGAAGCTTTCTTT. Translated: CASNQGQNTEAFF.